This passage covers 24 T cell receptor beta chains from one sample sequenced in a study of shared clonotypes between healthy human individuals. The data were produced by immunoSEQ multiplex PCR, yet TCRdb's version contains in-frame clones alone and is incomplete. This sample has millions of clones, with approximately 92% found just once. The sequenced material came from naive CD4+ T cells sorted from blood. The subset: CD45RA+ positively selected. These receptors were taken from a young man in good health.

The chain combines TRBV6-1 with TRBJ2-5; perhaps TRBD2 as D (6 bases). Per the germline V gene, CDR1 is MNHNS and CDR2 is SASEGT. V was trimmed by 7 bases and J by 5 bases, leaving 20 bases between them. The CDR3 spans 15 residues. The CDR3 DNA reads TGTGCCAGCATATTCCGGGACTTCGTTAGGGAGACCCAGTACTTC. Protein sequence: CASIFRDFVRETQYF.

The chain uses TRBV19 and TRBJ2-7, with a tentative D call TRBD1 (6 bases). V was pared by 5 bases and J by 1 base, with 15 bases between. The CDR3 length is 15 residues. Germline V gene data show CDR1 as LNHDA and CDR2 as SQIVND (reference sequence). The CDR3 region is CASSEIGQPSYEQYF. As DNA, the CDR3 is TGTGCCAGTAGTGAGATTGGACAGCCATCCTACGAGCAGTACTTC.

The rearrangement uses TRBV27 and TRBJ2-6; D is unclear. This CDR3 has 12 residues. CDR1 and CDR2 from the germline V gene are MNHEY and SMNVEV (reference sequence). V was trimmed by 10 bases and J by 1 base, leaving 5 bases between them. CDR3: CATISGANVLTF. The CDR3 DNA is TGTGCCACCATTTCTGGGGCCAACGTCCTGACTTTC.

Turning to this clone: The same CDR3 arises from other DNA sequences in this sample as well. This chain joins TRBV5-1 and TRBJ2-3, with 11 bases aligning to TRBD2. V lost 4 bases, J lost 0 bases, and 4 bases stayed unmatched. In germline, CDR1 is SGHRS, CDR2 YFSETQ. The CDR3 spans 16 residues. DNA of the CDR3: TGCGCCAGCAGCGCGGGACTAGCGGCTAGCACAGATACGCAGTATTTT. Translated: CASSAGLAASTDTQYF.

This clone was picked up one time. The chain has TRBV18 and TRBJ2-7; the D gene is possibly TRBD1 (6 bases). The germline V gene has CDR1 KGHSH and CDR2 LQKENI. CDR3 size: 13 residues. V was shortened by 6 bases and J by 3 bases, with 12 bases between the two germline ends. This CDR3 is CASSVTGNYEQYF. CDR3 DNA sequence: TGTGCCAGCTCGGTGACAGGCAACTACGAGCAGTACTTC.

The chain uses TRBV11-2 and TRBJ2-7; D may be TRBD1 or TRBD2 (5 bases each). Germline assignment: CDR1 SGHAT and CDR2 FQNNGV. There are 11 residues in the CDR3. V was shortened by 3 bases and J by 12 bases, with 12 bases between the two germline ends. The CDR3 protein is CASSFQGTVYF. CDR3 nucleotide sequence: TGTGCCAGCAGCTTCCAAGGGACCGTGTACTTC.

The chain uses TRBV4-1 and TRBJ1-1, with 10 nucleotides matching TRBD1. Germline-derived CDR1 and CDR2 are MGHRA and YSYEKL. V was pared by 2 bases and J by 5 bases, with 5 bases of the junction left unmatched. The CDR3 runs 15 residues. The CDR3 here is CASSQRTGGGTEAFF. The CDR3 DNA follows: TGCGCCAGCAGCCAACGGACAGGGGGGGGAACTGAAGCTTTCTTT.

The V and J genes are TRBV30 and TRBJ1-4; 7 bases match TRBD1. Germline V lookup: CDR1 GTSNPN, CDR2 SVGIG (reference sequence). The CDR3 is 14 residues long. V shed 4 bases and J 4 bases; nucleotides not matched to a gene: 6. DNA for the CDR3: TGTGCCTGGACCCGCAGGGACAGTAATGAAAAACTGTTTTTT. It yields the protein CAWTRRDSNEKLFF.

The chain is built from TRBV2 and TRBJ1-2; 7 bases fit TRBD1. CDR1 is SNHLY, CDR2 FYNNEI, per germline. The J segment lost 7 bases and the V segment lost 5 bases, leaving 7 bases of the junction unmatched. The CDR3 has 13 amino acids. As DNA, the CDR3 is TGTGCCAGCAGTTTACAGGGGTCCGCTGGCTACACCTTC. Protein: CASSLQGSAGYTF.

The CDR3 bases are TGTGCCAGCAGCTTAGCATGGGGTAGAAAGAATGGCTACACCTTC. Translating gives CASSLAWGRKNGYTF. The chain combines TRBV7-9 with TRBJ1-2, with no clear D. CDR1 and CDR2 (germline): SEHNR, FQNEAQ (reference sequence). The CDR3 has 15 residues. The V end was cut by 0 bases, the J end by 6 bases, with 14 bases between.

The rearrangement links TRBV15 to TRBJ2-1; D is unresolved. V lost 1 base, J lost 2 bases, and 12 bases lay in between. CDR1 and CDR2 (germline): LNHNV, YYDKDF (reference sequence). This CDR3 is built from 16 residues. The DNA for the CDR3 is TGTGCCACCAGCAGAGCGGAGAGGCCGACCTACAATGAGCAGTTCTTC. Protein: CATSRAERPTYNEQFF.

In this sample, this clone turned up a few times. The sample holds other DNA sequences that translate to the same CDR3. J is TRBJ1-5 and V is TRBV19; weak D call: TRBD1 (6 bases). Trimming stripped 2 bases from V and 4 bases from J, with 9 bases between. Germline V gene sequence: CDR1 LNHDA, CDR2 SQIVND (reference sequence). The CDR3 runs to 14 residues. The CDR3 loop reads CASSILDSNQPQHF. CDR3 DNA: TGTGCCAGTAGTATACTGGACAGTAATCAGCCCCAGCATTTT.

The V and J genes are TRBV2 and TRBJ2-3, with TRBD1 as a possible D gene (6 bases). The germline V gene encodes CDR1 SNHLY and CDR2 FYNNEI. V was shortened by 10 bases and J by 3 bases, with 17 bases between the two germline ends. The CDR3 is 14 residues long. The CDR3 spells CAILLQGGTDTQYF. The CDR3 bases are TGTGCCATCTTACTACAGGGTGGAACAGATACGCAGTATTTT.

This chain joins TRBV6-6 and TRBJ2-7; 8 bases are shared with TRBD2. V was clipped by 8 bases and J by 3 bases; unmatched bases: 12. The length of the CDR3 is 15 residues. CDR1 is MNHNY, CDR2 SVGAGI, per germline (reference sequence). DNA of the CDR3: TGTGCCAGCGGTCCGGCGGGGGGCGGCTTCTACGAGCAGTACTTC. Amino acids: CASGPAGGGFYEQYF.

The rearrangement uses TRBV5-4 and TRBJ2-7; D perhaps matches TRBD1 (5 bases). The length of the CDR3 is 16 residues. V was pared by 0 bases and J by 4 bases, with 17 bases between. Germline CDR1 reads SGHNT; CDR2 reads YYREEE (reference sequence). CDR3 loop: CASSLAGGRVTYEQYF. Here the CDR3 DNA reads TGTGCCAGCAGCTTGGCCGGTGGCAGGGTTACTTACGAGCAGTACTTC.

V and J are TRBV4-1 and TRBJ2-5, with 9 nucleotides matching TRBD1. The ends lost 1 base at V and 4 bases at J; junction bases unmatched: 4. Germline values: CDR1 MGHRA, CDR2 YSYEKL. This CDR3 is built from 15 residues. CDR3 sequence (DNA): TGCGCCAGCAGCCAAGGGGACAGGGTGGGAGAGACCCAGTACTTC. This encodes CASSQGDRVGETQYF.

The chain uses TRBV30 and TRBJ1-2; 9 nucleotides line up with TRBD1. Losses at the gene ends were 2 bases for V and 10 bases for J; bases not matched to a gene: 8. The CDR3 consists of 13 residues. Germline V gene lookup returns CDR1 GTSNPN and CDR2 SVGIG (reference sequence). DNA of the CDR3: TGTGCCTGGAGTCACGGACAGGGGAACTCCTACACCTTC. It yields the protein CAWSHGQGNSYTF.

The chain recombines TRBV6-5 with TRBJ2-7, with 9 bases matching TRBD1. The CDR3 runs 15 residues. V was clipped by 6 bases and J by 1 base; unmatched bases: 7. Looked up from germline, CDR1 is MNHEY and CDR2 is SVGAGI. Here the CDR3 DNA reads TGTGCCAGCAGCGACCGGGACAGGGTTTCCTACGAGCAGTACTTC. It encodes CASSDRDRVSYEQYF.

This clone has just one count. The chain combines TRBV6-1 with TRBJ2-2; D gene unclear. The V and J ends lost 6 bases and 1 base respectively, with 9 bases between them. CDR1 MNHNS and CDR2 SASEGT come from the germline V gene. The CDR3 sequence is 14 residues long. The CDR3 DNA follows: TGTGCCAGCAGCAGGACGCAGAACACCGGGGAGCTGTTTTTT. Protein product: CASSRTQNTGELFF.

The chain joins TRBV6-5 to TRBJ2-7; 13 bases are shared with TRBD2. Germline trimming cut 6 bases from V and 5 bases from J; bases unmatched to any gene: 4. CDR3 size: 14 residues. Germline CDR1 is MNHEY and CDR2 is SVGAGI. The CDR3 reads CASRGLAGRNEQYF. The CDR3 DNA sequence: TGTGCCAGCAGGGGACTAGCGGGGAGAAACGAGCAGTACTTC.

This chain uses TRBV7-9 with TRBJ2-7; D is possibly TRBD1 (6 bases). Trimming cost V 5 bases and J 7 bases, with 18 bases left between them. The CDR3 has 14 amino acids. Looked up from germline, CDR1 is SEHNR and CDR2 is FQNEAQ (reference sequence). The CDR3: CASSIGTSTGEQYF. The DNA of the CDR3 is TGTGCCAGCAGCATCGGGACATCAACCGGGGAGCAGTACTTC.

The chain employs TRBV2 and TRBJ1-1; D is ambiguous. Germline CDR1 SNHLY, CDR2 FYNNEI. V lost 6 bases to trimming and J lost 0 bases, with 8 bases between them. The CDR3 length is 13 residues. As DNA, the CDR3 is TGTGCCAGCAGGAGGGCCCTGAACACTGAAGCTTTCTTT. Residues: CASRRALNTEAFF.

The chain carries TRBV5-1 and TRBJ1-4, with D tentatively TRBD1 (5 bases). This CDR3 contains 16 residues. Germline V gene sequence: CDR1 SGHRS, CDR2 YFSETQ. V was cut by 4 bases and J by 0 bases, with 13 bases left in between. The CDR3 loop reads CASSPGRATTNEKLFF. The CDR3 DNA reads TGCGCCAGCAGCCCCGGCAGGGCCACAACTAATGAAAAACTGTTTTTT.

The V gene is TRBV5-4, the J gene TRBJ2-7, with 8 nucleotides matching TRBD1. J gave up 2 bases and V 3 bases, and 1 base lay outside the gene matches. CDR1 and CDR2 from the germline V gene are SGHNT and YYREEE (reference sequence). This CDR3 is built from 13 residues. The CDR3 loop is CASSSDRAYEQYF. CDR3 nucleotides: TGTGCCAGCAGCTCGGACAGGGCCTACGAGCAGTACTTC.